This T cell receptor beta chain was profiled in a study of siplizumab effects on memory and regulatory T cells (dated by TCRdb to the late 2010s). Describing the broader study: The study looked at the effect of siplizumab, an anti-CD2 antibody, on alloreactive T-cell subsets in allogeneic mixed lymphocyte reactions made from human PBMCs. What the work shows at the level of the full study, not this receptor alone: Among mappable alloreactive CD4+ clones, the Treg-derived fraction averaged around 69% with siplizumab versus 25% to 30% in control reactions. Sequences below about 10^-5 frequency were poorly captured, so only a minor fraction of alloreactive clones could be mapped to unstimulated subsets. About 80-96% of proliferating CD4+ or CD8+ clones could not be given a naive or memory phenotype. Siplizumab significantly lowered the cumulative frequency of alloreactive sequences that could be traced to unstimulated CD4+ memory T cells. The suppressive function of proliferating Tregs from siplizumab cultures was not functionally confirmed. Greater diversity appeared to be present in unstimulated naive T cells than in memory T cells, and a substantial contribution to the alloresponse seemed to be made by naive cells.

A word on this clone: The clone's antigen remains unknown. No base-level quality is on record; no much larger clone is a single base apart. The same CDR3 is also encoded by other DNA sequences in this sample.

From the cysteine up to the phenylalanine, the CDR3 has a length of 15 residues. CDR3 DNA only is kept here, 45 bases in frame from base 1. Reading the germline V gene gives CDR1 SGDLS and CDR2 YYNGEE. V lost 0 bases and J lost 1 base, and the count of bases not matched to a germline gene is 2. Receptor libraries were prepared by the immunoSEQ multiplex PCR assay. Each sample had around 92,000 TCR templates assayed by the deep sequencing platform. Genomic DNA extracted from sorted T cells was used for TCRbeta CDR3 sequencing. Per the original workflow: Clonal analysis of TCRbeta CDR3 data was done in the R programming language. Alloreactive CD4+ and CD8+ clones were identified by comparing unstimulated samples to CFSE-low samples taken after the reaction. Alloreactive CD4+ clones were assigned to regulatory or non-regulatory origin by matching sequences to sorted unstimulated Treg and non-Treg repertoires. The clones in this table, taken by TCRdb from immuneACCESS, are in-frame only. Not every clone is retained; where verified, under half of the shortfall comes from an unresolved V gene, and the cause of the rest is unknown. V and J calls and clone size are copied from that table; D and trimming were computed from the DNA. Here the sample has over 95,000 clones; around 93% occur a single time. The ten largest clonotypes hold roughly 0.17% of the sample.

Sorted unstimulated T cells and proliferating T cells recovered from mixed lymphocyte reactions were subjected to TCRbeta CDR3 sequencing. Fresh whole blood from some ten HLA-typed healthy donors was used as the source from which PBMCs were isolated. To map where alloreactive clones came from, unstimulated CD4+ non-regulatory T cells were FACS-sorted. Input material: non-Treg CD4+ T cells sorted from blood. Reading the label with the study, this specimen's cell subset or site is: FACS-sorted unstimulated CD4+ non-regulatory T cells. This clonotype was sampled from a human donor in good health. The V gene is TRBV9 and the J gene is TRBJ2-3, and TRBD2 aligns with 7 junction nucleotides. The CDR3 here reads CASSVVGGGTDTQYF. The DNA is TGTGCCAGCAGCGTAGTGGGGGGGGGCACAGATACGCAGTATTTT.